This T cell receptor (beta chain) was profiled in a study of tissue T cells after allogeneic stem cell transplantation (dated by TCRdb to 2021 to 2024). General notes on the study: The study profiled TCR beta repertoires in many tissues obtained from research autopsies of patients with and without GVHD, and also in mouse models of GVHD. The human part of the study was a prospective observational study with no blinding and no randomization.

Interpreted using the paper, the time point label stands for: mouse harvest day 7 after allogeneic transplant. Each mouse graft consisted of 10^7 T-cell-depleted bone marrow cells plus 10^6 splenic CD5+ T cells and was given by tail vein injection. Mouse GVHD was modeled in a major MHC-mismatch B6 (H2b) into BALB/c (H2d) model, with tissues profiled at day 7 or 14. On day 7 or 14 post-transplant, mouse tissues and retro-orbital blood were harvested with separate sterile tools for each animal, and livers were flushed beforehand. Before genomic DNA isolation with the DNeasy Blood & Tissue Kit, mouse tissues were minced with razor blades in buffered saline. Comment on this clone: Its antigen target is currently unknown. This is a murine receptor, so its gene nomenclature and germline sequences are mouse based.

General findings and caveats noted by the study authors: Blood and spleen T cells captured only a limited portion of the TCR repertoire detected in tissues, in both patients and mice. Which tissue TCRs were alloreactive or antigen-specific was not determined in the study, and some clones might have been persisting host cells. The patient cohort was small and varied clinically, and sampling depth was recognized as a limitation. Within patients, how anatomically similar tissues were was a major factor shaping TCR repertoire composition, regardless of disease or transplant status. Only a few T cell clones appeared in more than one patient, yet motif-based clustering showed tissue-specific repertoire signatures that were shared between patients.

The method behind the library was the immunoSEQ multiplex PCR assay. Adaptive Biotechnologies performed the TCRbeta CDR3 sequencing at survey depth and reported CDR3 sequences, V/J genes, productive frequency and template counts. TCR beta CDR3 regions were amplified from genomic DNA rather than RNA. On the authors' methods: Pairwise repertoire overlap between tissues was quantified with Jensen-Shannon divergence, where 1 means complete divergence and 0 identical. Tissues were clustered by single-linkage agglomerative hierarchical clustering of pairwise JSD values and displayed as dendrograms. All patient samples were analyzed with GLIPH2 using simulation_depth 1000, kmer_min_depth 3 and cdr3_length_cutoff 8, and only groups containing more than two unique CDR3s were kept. A standardized tissue-overlap score was generated by extrapolating Jaccard GLIPH-group overlap across patients to a standard repertoire size of 1000 clones. To look at how diversity was associated with clinical or experimental variables, linear mixed-effect models were used, with tissue treated as a fixed effect and individual treated as a random effect. TCRdb's version of the immuneACCESS table is confined to in-frame rearrangements and falls short of the full clone set. An unresolved V gene accounts for under half of the shortfall where checked; the remainder is of unknown origin. V, J and clone size are those of that table, while D and trimming were read from the DNA. This sample comprises a few thousand clones, around half of them detected only once. The ten largest make up approximately 5% of the sample.

Material: gut tissue. This sequence was found in a female BALB/c mouse given C57BL/6 T cells with graft-versus-host disease after an allogeneic hematopoietic cell transplant.

The CDR3 sequence is CASSLSWGGDGQLYF. CDR3 DNA, as far as it was read: TGTGCCAGCAGTCTGTCATGGGGGGGCGACGGGCAGCTCTAC. The rearrangement combines TRBV26 with TRBJ2-2, and 9 junction bases match TRBD2. The read falls 1 residue short of the CDR3 end, and the missing part is taken from the germline J gene. The CDR3 covers 15 residues, taking in both the cysteine and the phenylalanine. Part of the CDR3 DNA is given, 42 bases translated from base 1. V is pruned by 0 bases and J by 7 bases, leaving 3 bases of the junction without a gene match. Looking up the germline V gene (reference sequence) yields CDR1 KGHPV and CDR2 FQNQEV.